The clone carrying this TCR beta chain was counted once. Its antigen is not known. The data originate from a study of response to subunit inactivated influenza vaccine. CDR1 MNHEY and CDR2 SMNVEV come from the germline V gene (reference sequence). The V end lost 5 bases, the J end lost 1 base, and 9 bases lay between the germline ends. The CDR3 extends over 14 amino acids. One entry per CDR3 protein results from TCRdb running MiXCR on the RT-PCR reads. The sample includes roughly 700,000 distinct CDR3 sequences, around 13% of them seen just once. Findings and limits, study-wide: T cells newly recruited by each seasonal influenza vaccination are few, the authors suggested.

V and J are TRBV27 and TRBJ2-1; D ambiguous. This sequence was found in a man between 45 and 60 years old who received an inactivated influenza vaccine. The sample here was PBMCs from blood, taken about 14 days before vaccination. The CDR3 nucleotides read TGTGCCAGCAGTCTTGGGAAATCCTACAATGAGCAGTTCTTC. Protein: CASSLGKSYNEQFF.